This TCR beta chain is from a study of blood T cells in healthy people across ages. Findings and limits, study-wide: Possibly, changes in expanded clonotypes were confounded because donor CMV status was unknown.

A second PCR of roughly 7 to 11 cycles used a sample-barcoded 5' primer and a J-beta primer mix. No fewer than 3 million CDR3-containing paired-end reads came from each sample. TCRdb ran MiXCR on the 5' RACE reads and lists one entry per CDR3 protein. The sample yields about a million distinct CDR3 sequences, around two fifths seen once. Turning to this clonotype: Its antigen is unidentified.

The CDR3 covers 15 residues. V was clipped by 4 bases and J by 4 bases; unmatched bases: 5. The germline V gene has CDR1 MGHDK and CDR2 SYGVNS. This TCR was recovered from a man between 18 and 29 years old in good health. The sample was blood. The chain links TRBV25-1 to TRBJ2-1, with TRBD2 matching over 9 bases. CDR3 nucleotides: TGTGCCAGCAGTGGAGATAGCGGGGGTTACAATGAGCAGTTCTTC. It encodes CASSGDSGGYNEQFF.